This T cell receptor (beta chain) was documented in a study of T cells in localized non-small cell lung cancer (TCRdb year 2020). Regarding the complete study: The study analyzed T cell repertoires of a few hundred early-stage NSCLC patients, comparing tumors and uninvolved tumor-adjacent lungs. All 236 NSCLC patients in the cohort were treatment-naive and had localized lung tumors that were resected. A mean age of approximately 70 years was recorded for the NSCLC patients, of whom under 150 were male and 100 to 110 were female.

CDR1 and CDR2 were assigned from the germline V gene (reference sequence) as GTSNPN and SVGIG. V is pruned by 2 bases and J by 3 bases, leaving 14 bases of the junction without a gene match. CDR3 length: 20 amino acids, cysteine to phenylalanine. This entry keeps only the CDR3 DNA: 60 bases, framed from base 1. What the authors observed across the whole study: The highest T cell clonality was observed in uninvolved tumor-adjacent lung, where clonality exceeded that of tumor, suggesting that antigenic responses were more focused in uninvolved tumor-adjacent lung. Higher T cell density in blood was associated with longer overall survival, whereas higher clonality in adjacent lung was associated with shorter survival. Because multi-region tumor sequencing was not done, intratumor heterogeneity could not be ruled out. A median of 57 of the top 100 tumor clones were detected in paired uninvolved adjacent lung, and 28 of these tumor clones were also found among the top 100 clones of the paired uninvolved adjacent lung. Because the study design was exploratory, TCR variables were selected using unadjusted p-values without false-discovery rate correction.

TCR beta CDR3 regions were sequenced from DNA using the immunoSEQ Assay. Per the original workflow: T cell density was computed as TCR beta template counts normalized to usable DNA estimated by amplifying housekeeping genes. Richness was estimated using the preseqR package, with extrapolation to 400,000 templates for PBMC samples and to 120,000 templates for tissue samples. Clonality was calculated as one minus Pielou's evenness. To identify tissue-enriched TCRs, differential abundance testing was run on productive amino-acid clonotypes with a minimum total count of 5 and an alpha of 0.1. Repertoire overlap between compartments was quantified with the Jaccard Index and Morisita Overlap Index. GLIPH clustered TCR beta CDR3s with public tetramer-defined viral CDR3s; viral motifs required at least three viral sequences plus V-gene enrichment. TCRdb's version of the immuneACCESS table is confined to in-frame rearrangements and falls short of the full clone set. An unresolved V gene accounts for under half of the shortfall where checked; the remainder is of unknown origin. V, J and clone size were drawn from that table, and D and trimming were deduced from the DNA. The sample table lists approximately 45,000 clones, about 88% of them with a count of one. Over 2% of the sample is in the top ten clones.

At diagnosis, tumor, uninvolved tumor-adjacent lung and peripheral blood were collected and then preserved as a mix of FFPE and fresh-frozen material. For TCR repertoire profiling, the blood samples were analyzed as peripheral blood mononuclear cells. This clone has a handful of counts. Its recognized antigen is unknown. No quality values exist for individual bases; no much larger clone is one base distant. The starting material was PBMCs, obtained before any cancer treatment. The rearranged segments are TRBV30 and TRBJ2-1; the junction holds 15 bases that match TRBD2. The TCR comes from a man aged 35 to 69 with stage II lung adenocarcinoma. The DNA sequence is as follows: TGTGCCTGGAGTCCCCTCGGGGGGACTAGCGGGGGGAACAACTACAATGAGCAGTTCTTC. This sequence encodes CAWSPLGGTSGGNNYNEQFF.